This T cell receptor beta chain came from a study of cytomegalovirus exposure and HLA in healthy donors (dated by TCRdb to the late 2010s). Regarding the study in general: In an earlier analysis of about 560 of the donors, under 300 Gb of sequence data and about 110 million unique TCR beta sequences from some 170 million T cells were reported. An early release covering about 600 HLA-typed donors comprised 250 to 350 gigabases of sequencing data and about 90 million unique TCR sequences. Of the roughly 400 genotyped donors, approximately 82% fell in the genetic ancestry cluster associated with self-reported Caucasian donors. The study was designed to test whether signatures of past pathogen exposure could be identified by cataloging public T cell receptors. The study profiled the T cell repertoires of 500 to 800 subjects by immunosequencing and related them to cytomegalovirus serostatus. Besides the first cohort of about 730 subjects, a separate validation cohort made up of over 95 different subjects was used. To predict cytomegalovirus infection status, the study combined high-throughput TCR immunosequencing, statistical association of individual TCRs with disease status, and machine learning. To study patterns of TCR occurrence, a later analysis re-analyzed previously published TCR beta repertoires from 666 donors and added high-resolution HLA genotyping. The later analysis used no new phenotypic data to find candidate immune exposures, relying instead on TCR beta sequences and their occurrence across donors. An earlier analysis of some 500 of the donors applied high-throughput TCR beta sequencing to assess whether each TCR beta V gene segment acted as functional or pseudogenic. Donor age, sex, ethnicity and CMV serostatus were compiled together with the repertoire data. A later genetic analysis used genome-wide SNP genotypes for about 60% of the roughly 700 donors, treating that subset as a discovery cohort. Every repertoire in the discovery cohort had been generated on one and the same sequencing platform. HLA typing covered class I and class II loci at four-digit resolution. Typing coverage varied by locus: roughly 620-640 donors for A, B, C, DRB1 and DQB1; approximately 500 for DQA1; approximately 610 for DPA1; roughly 470 for DPB1. Roughly five DR-DQ haplotypes were treated as single units for association and clustering because of strong linkage in the cohort. Across about 380 genotyped donors of the cohort, an average of about 240,000 unique TCR beta nucleotide sequences per donor were sequenced, and 15% to 20% of those sequences were non-productive. What the research found in general, with its limitations: CMV serostatus was the only immune exposure information available for the cohort. In a later analysis, most CMV-associated TCR beta chains were found to appear HLA-restricted, with HLA associations seemingly driven largely by CMV exposure. Over 15 rarely observed V segments, including chromosome 9 orphons, were excluded from the earlier analysis of approximately 500 of the donors because counts were too low. Some IMGT-functional V segments, including TRBV6-2 and TRBV6-3, could not be told apart with the 87-base-pair reads, so those segments were excluded. While some public TCRs were present in many individuals, most TCR sequences turned up only very rarely across donors. According to the authors, the approach could potentially be generalized to other disease states and immunological phenotypes. Because HLA typing was unavailable for some donors at each locus, only the typed subset was used in association tests. The study gave a list of about 170 TCR beta chains associated with cytomegalovirus. In an earlier analysis of approximately 590 of the donors, most TCR beta V segments appeared in productive rearrangements about 90% or about 30% of the time, broadly matching IMGT annotations. In a later analysis, the rate of TCR association differed among HLA loci, with DRB1 alleles having the most associated TCRs and HLA-C alleles having the fewest. When HLA alleles, especially DR and DQ, strongly co-occurred, attributing TCR associations to individual alleles was difficult. In a later analysis, several top co-occurrence clusters were reported to appear linked to parvovirus B19, influenza, CMV and Epstein-Barr virus. In vitro tests confirmed that a few of the cytomegalovirus-associated TCR beta chains recognize cytomegalovirus antigens. In a later analysis, HLA-associated TCR beta chains showed more clonal expansion and lower generation probabilities than non-associated chains that were equally common. A later analysis associated about 18,000 TCR beta sequences with specific HLA alleles at a false discovery rate of 0.05. Only TCR beta chains were sequenced in this cohort, and the absence of alpha or paired-chain data limited detectable features. Correlated functional status among segregating V segments might be attributable to linkage disequilibrium, but an unknown experimental factor could not be ruled out. The classifier was reported to diagnose cytomegalovirus status with high specificity and sensitivity in both the original cohort and the validation cohort. In a later genetic analysis, a missense DCLRE1C variant was associated with V-gene and J-gene trimming of TCR beta chains, and the association was replicated in an independent cohort. A further reported finding was that TCR beta sequences accurately predicted the HLA-A and HLA-B alleles for most subjects in the first cohort. Presence/absence analyses assumed roughly uniform sequencing depth across donors, an assumption that may not hold. A later genetic analysis reported fewer N-insertions in productive TCRs among donors in an Asian-associated ancestry cluster than the roughly 620-donor mean. A cluster of highly shared sequence variants was judged likely to represent a technical artifact of the sequencing pipeline.

Worth noting for this clone: The clone's antigen remains unknown. One base away there is no much larger clone; base qualities are not given.

Libraries were prepared through the immunoSEQ multiplex PCR assay. The multiplex PCR relied on a mix of 60 forward primers for TCR Vbeta segments and 13 reverse primers for TCR Jbeta segments. The CDR3 region of rearranged TCR beta genes was amplified from genomic DNA with a multiplex PCR assay. The Illumina HiSeq System was used to sequence the amplified TCR beta libraries as 87-base-pair reads. On the study's bioinformatics: A later analysis counted about 80 million unique TCR beta chains across the 670 or so repertoires, and roughly 11 million of these chains were shared by at least two donors. Raw reads were error-corrected and collapsed into unique sequences by a nearest-neighbor algorithm in which closely related sequences were merged to remove PCR and sequencing errors. Alignment of CDR3 sequences to IMGT reference sequences was used to assign V, D and J gene segments. Each retained sequence needed at least a six-nucleotide match to both a V gene segment and a J gene segment. Rearrangements were classified as productive when the CDR3 lacked stop codons and remained in frame with V and J, and all other rearrangements were classified as non-productive. CDR3 was defined according to IMGT convention as the region running from the second conserved V-encoded cysteine to the conserved J-encoded phenylalanine. In an earlier analysis of around 640 of the donors, sequences lacking an unambiguous match to a single V gene segment were excluded. In an earlier analysis of roughly 600 of the donors, a V segment was called functional when productive rearrangements were above 56.7%, and segregating when the standard deviation between donors exceeded 5%. A statistical classification framework was built for diagnosing cytomegalovirus status from the catalog of TCR beta chain sequences. In a later analysis, TCR nucleotide sequences were compared against IMGT/GENE-DB human TR gene sequences so that V and J genes could be assigned. A later analysis assigned CDR3 sequences and most-parsimonious VDJ recombination scenarios with the TCRdist pipeline. In a later analysis, every TCR beta chain was defined by the combination of its CDR3 amino acid sequence and its V-gene family, and reads without a unique V-gene family were dropped. In a later analysis, approximately 640 highly shared, low-generation-probability nucleotide sequences were removed to address suspected cross-contamination and a sequencing artifact. In a later analysis, a clonal expansion index was calculated for each public chain from normalized within-repertoire ranks of inferred template counts. In a later analysis, generation probabilities were computed using a VDJ recombination model fitted to out-of-frame rearrangements, and the results were checked against IGoR. In a later analysis, TCR-TCR, TCR-HLA and TCR-CMV co-occurrence was scored with hypergeometric tests, and a repertoire-size bias correction was applied to TCR pairs. In a later analysis, false discovery rates were estimated by permuting HLA or CMV assignments 20 times. A later analysis grouped co-occurring TCRs with DBSCAN, adding TCRdist sequence similarity when clustering within HLA-allele-positive subsets. Repertoires with fewer than 30,000 or more than 120,000 public chains were left out of co-occurrence clustering, as were about 5 repertoires with anomalous nucleotide sharing. Here the immuneACCESS table is served through TCRdb, limited to in-frame sequences with V and J called. Missing clones are a known gap in these copies; in checked studies unresolved V genes cover under half, and the rest lacks a known reason. V and J calls and clone size are given by that table; D and trimming were obtained from the DNA. The sample contains around 100,000 clones, approximately 69% of them found a single time. Roughly 4.2% of the sample rests with the top ten.

The cohort was made up of 650 to 700 healthy bone marrow donors. At the time of sampling, all cohort members were nominally healthy, though unrecorded immune exposures were likely present. The donor tested CMV seropositive and was one of the 289 seropositive cohort members. Each donor provided a peripheral blood sample, and peripheral blood mononuclear cells were used for TCR beta sequencing. The Qiagen DNeasy Blood Extraction Kit was used to extract genomic DNA from the blood cell samples. The CDR3 covers 15 residues, taking in both the cysteine and the phenylalanine. Only the CDR3 DNA is retained, 45 bases long and in frame from the first base.

The source of this sequence is a woman aged 40 to 50 in good health and CMV-seropositive. The sample taken for sequencing was PBMCs. The chain joins TRBV21-1 to TRBJ1-2; the table assigns TRBD1, which was not confirmed against the DNA. TRBV21-1 is deemed a pseudogene. The CDR3 here reads CASSKHTGKTHGYTF. The DNA reads TGTGCCAGCAGCAAACATACAGGGAAGACTCATGGCTACACCTTC.